The next 13 T cell receptor beta chains were all read from a single sample in a study of T-cell memory formation after mild COVID-19. TCRdb reprocessed the 5' RACE reads with MiXCR, giving one entry per CDR3 protein. The sample shows approximately 240,000 distinct CDR3 sequences, over 15% of them seen only once. Sequencing used PBMCs or a T cell subset sorted from them (not recorded which). The receptor source for this set is a man aged 18 to 30 who had mild COVID-19 (a few samples of this study predate the infection). Cell type and time point are not known.

The chain joins TRBV5-1 to TRBJ2-1, with TRBD1 matching over 7 bases. The CDR3 has 17 amino acids. The junction had 15 bases not matched to a gene; V was cut back by 3 bases and J by 6 bases. Germline CDR1 is SGHRS and CDR2 is YFSETQ. CDR3 residues: CASSSYIETGLPNEQFF. The DNA of the CDR3 is TGCGCCAGCAGCTCCTACATTGAGACAGGGTTGCCCAATGAGCAGTTCTTC.

V is TRBV19 and J is TRBJ2-1; a weak D match, TRBD2 (5 bases). The V end was cut by 3 bases, the J end by 0 bases, with 9 bases between. The CDR3 spans 15 residues. CDR1 is LNHDA and CDR2 is SQIVND in the germline V gene (reference sequence). The CDR3 nucleotides are TGTGCCAGTAGTATGGGTACTAGCTCCTACAATGAGCAGTTCTTC. The encoded protein is CASSMGTSSYNEQFF.

The gene calls are TRBV7-2 and TRBJ2-1; D unresolved. The V gene's germline CDR1 is SGHTA and CDR2 FQGNSA. With 5 bases removed from V and 5 bases from J, the gap between germline ends came to 13 bases. The CDR3 has 14 amino acids. For the CDR3, the DNA is TGTGCCAGCAGCAGAGGTGCCTCACACAATGAGCAGTTCTTC. It is translated as CASSRGASHNEQFF.

V usage is TRBV5-1 and J usage is TRBJ2-5; a possible D gene is TRBD1 (5 bases). Trimming removed 1 base from V and 0 bases from J, with 10 bases in between. Germline loops: CDR1 SGHRS, CDR2 YFSETQ. This CDR3 contains 15 residues. DNA of the CDR3: TGCGCCAGCAGCTTGTTCTTGACAGACCAAGAGACCCAGTACTTC. This codes for CASSLFLTDQETQYF.

This clonotype appeared a few times. The rearrangement uses TRBV9 and TRBJ2-3; D is undetermined. The germline V and J ends were trimmed by 0 bases and 4 bases, with 9 bases remaining between them. In germline, CDR1 is SGDLS, CDR2 YYNGEE. CDR3 length: 14 residues. The CDR3, as DNA: TGTGCCAGCAGCGTAGCTGAGCTTTCAGATACGCAGTATTTT. It is translated as CASSVAELSDTQYF.

The V call is TRBV2, the J call TRBJ2-7, with 7 bases identical to TRBD1. The CDR3 length is 14 residues. Germline values: CDR1 SNHLY, CDR2 FYNNEI. Trimming at V came to 8 bases and at J to 4 bases, leaving 11 bases not matched to a gene. The CDR3 DNA reads TGTGCCAGCCGCAACGACAGGGTAGGTTACGAGCAGTACTTC. It yields the protein CASRNDRVGYEQYF.

This clonotype showed up many times. Mismatch with germline at one junction end may stem from a read error. The chain couples TRBV7-7 to TRBJ2-5; a possible D gene is TRBD2 (5 bases). The CDR3 is made up of 13 amino acids. The germline V gene encodes CDR1 SSHAT and CDR2 FNYEAQ (reference sequence). This chain's CDR3 is CASSPGLEETQYF. CDR3 nucleotide sequence: TGTGCTAGCAGCCCCGGACTGGAAGAGACCCAGTACTTC. Based on the CDR3 plus reference TRBV7-7 and TRBJ2-5, the full variable domain is GAGVSQSPRYKVTKRGQDVTLRCDPISSHATLYWYQQALGQGPEFLTYFNYEAQPDKSGLPSDRFSAERPEGSISTLTIQRTEQRDSAMYRCASSPGLEETQYFGPGTRLLVL.

V and J are TRBV5-4 and TRBJ1-6; D might be TRBD1 (6 bases). The V gene lost 3 bases and the J gene lost 10 bases, with 14 bases spanning the gap. Per the germline V gene, CDR1 is SGHNT and CDR2 is YYREEE (reference sequence). The CDR3 length is 14 residues. CDR3 sequence reads: CASSYTGTSSPLHF. The CDR3, as DNA: TGTGCCAGCAGCTATACAGGGACGAGCTCACCCCTCCACTTT. The full variable domain, its missing parts supplied by reference TRBV5-4 and TRBJ1-6, is ETGVTQSPTHLIKTRGQQVTLRCSSQSGHNTVSWYQQALGQGPQFIFQYYREEENGRGNFPPRFSGLQFPNYSSELNVNALELDDSALYLCASSYTGTSSPLHFGNGTRLTVT.

The chain combines TRBV19 with TRBJ1-5, with unresolved D. Between the trimmed V and J ends, which lost 3 bases and 7 bases, there was a span of 16 bases. Germline loops: CDR1 LNHDA, CDR2 SQIVND (reference sequence). The length of the CDR3 is 15 residues. CDR3 sequence: CASSIVPLLLQPQHF. The CDR3 DNA follows: TGTGCCAGTAGTATTGTCCCCCTTTTATTGCAGCCCCAGCATTTT.

This clonotype was counted between two and nine times. The rearrangement links TRBV11-2 to TRBJ2-3; 8 bases are shared with TRBD1. Trimming cost V 1 base and J 2 bases; bases outside gene matches: 5. The V gene's germline CDR1 is SGHAT and CDR2 FQNNGV. The CDR3 spans 16 residues. The CDR3 DNA sequence: TGTGCCAGCAGCTTAGGAGCGGACAGGGCCACAGATACGCAGTATTTT. Amino acid sequence: CASSLGADRATDTQYF.

This clonotype was observed a handful of times. The V and J genes are TRBV6-2 or TRBV6-3 and TRBJ2-7; D possibly corresponds to TRBD2 (6 bases). CDR1 is MNHEY and CDR2 is SVGEGT in the germline V gene. V was cut by 8 bases and J by 3 bases, with 14 bases left in between. The CDR3 covers 13 residues. DNA of the CDR3: TGTGCCAGCGCGCGGGACGGAATCTACGAGCAGTACGTC. This translates into CASARDGIYEQYV.

This clonotype was counted a few times. V is TRBV7-2 and J is TRBJ2-3; TRBD2 matches at 9 bases. Trimming took 2 bases from V and 4 from J; bases not matched to a gene: 10. This CDR3 spans 17 amino acids. The germline CDR1 and CDR2 sequences are SGHTA and FQGNSA. The CDR3 reads CASSLRASGNGADTQYF. The CDR3 DNA reads as TGTGCCAGCAGCTTACGGGCTAGCGGGAACGGAGCAGATACGCAGTATTTT.

This clonotype occurred a few times. Here the CDR3 DNA reads TGCAGTGCTACCCCGGGAGCCATCGGGACCCAGTACTTC. Residues: CSATPGAIGTQYF. This sequence joins TRBV20-1 and TRBJ2-5; D possibly corresponds to TRBD2 (6 bases). The CDR3 is 13 amino acids. With 4 bases removed from V and 7 bases from J, the gap between germline ends came to 16 bases. Germline-derived CDR1 and CDR2 are DFQATT and SNEGSKA (reference sequence).